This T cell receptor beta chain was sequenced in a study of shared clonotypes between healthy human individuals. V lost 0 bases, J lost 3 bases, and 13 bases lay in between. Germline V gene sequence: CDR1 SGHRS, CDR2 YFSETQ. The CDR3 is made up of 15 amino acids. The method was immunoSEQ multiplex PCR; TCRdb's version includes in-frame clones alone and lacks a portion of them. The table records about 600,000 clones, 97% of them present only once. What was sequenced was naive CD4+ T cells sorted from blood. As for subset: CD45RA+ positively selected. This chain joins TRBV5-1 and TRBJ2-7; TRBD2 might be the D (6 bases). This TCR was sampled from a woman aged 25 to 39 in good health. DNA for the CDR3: TGCGCCAGCAGCTTGGCCGGAGGGGTCGACTACGAGCAGTACTTC. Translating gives CASSLAGGVDYEQYF. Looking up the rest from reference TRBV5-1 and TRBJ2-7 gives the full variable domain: KAGVTQTPRYLIKTRGQQVTLSCSPISGHRSVSWYQQTPGQGLQFLFEYFSETQRNKGNFPGRFSGRQFSNSRSEMNVSTLELGDSALYLCASSLAGGVDYEQYFGPGTRLTVT.